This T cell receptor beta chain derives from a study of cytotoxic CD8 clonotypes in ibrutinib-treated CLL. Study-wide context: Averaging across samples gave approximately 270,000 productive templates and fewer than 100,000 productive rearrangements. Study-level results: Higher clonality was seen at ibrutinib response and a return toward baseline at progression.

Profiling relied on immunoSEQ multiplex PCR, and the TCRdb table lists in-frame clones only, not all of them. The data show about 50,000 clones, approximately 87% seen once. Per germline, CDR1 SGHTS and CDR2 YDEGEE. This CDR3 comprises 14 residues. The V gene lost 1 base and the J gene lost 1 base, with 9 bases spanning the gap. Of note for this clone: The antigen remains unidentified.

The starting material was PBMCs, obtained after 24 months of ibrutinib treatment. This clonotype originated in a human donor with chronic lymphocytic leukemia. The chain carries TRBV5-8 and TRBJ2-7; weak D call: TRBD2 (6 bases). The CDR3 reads CASSLTGRSYEQYF. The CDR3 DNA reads TGTGCCAGCAGCTTGACGGGGAGGTCCTACGAGCAGTACTTC.